This entry features one TCR beta chain sequence. Its antigen is unknown. Cells were stimulated with overlapping HIV-1 Gag 15-mer peptides. Sorted nonresponding memory CD4+ T cells were CD40L-negative, CD69-negative, CD45RO-high. Stimulated PBMCs had first been depleted of CD8+ T cells. The immunoSEQ assay was version 4, run in survey mode. Repertoires were generated with immunoSEQ multiplex PCR, while TCRdb's copy carries only in-frame clones and drops some. Of about 35,000 clones listed, 70% to 90% are singletons. The data were taken from a study of persistence of HIV-infected CD4 T cells. Trimming left V 3 bases short and J 4 bases short, with 13 bases between. The germline CDR1 and CDR2 sequences are SGDLS and YYNGEE. The CDR3 runs 15 residues.

The sample in question was cultured CD4+ T cells from PBMCs, obtained from a patient who received antiretroviral therapy. The chain joins TRBV9 to TRBJ2-2; weak D call: TRBD1 (6 bases). This receptor was taken from an adult with HIV. The donor label of this sample is uncertain. The CDR3 DNA sequence: TGTGCCAGCAGCGGGGCCGCAGGGGTCACCGGGGAGCTGTTTTTT. Its protein is CASSGAAGVTGELFF.